This T cell receptor beta chain was documented in a study of blood T cell repertoires in COVID-19. Study-level background: Italy, Spain and the United States were the sources of the convalescent and acute COVID-19 samples. The analysed material was cDNA or gDNA that came from T cells, B-cell-depleted T cells, or PBMCs.

Authors' data handling: Reference gene primer amplification gave nucleated cell count estimates. Assay: immunoSEQ multiplex PCR; the TCRdb copy retains only in-frame clones and omits some. That table furnishes V, J and clone size, whereas the DNA furnished D and trimming. Here the sample spans roughly 230,000 clones, 84% being singletons. Seattle patient enrollment occurred during active infection, with longitudinal follow-up thereafter. CDR1 and CDR2 (germline): LNHDA, SQIVND (reference sequence). V was cut by 3 bases and J by 6 bases, with 14 bases left in between. This CDR3 spans 14 amino acids. The V gene is TRBV19, the J gene TRBJ1-1; D possibly corresponds to TRBD1 (5 bases). The source of this sequence is a woman older than 75 with COVID-19, enrolled during active disease. Input material: peripheral blood. The CDR3 coding sequence is TGTGCCAGTAGTATTCTAGGCAGGGTGTCTGAAGCTTTCTTT. Residues: CASSILGRVSEAFF.